This section outlines one T cell receptor beta chain sequence together with its context. This sample stems from a study of OX40 agonist ivuxolimab in advanced cancers. The data were produced by immunoSEQ multiplex PCR, yet TCRdb's version contains in-frame clones alone and is incomplete. The sample contains 35,000 to 45,000 clones, 82% of which appear only once. V was pared by 3 bases and J by 0 bases, with 2 bases between. CDR3 size: 11 residues. Germline CDR1 is GTSNPN and CDR2 is SVGIG (reference sequence). The sequenced sample was CD4+ or CD8+ T cells sorted from blood, obtained in a trial of the OX40 agonist ivuxolimab. V and J are TRBV30 and TRBJ1-1; D gene uncertain. The receptor was isolated from an adult with an advanced solid tumor such as melanoma, head and neck, liver or kidney cancer. CDR3 nucleotide sequence: TGTGCCTGGAGGATGAACACTGAAGCTTTCTTT. Its protein is CAWRMNTEAFF.